These T cell receptor beta chains were read from a single sample in a study of immune heterogeneity within non-small cell lung tumors. One entry per CDR3 protein, called by TCRdb with MiXCR from the multiplex PCR reads. Of 14,000 or so distinct CDR3 sequences listed, 25% to 35% are singletons. The specimen was lung tumor tissue. Every receptor here comes from a man aged 40-50 years with non-small cell lung cancer. Each CDR3 is given with its conserved first and last residue. Each record gives: CDR3 protein, CDR3 DNA, D gene, V gene, clone size, J gene. D genes are given only for firm matches. Clone size is not always given. Where it is, it says once, few, many or a class for expanded clones.

CDR3aa: CASMQDLNSPLHF
CDR3nt: TGCGCCAGCATGCAGGACCTTAATTCACCCCTCCACTTT
d_gene: .
v_gene: TRBV5-1
abundance: medium-sized
j_gene: TRBJ1-6

CDR3aa: CASSTGTLLHF
CDR3nt: TGTGCCAGCAGCACCGGGACCCTCCTCCACTTT
d_gene: .
v_gene: TRBV12-3/TRBV12-4
abundance: many
j_gene: TRBJ1-6

CDR3aa: CASILASEQFF
CDR3nt: TGTGCCAGCATCCTAGCAAGTGAGCAGTTCTTC
d_gene: .
v_gene: TRBV7-6
abundance: .
j_gene: TRBJ2-1

CDR3aa: CASSSLRAAGGLYNEQFF
CDR3nt: TGTGCCAGCAGTTCCCTCCGCGCAGCGGGAGGGCTCTACAATGAGCAGTTCTTC
d_gene: TRBD2
v_gene: TRBV6-2/TRBV6-3
abundance: medium-sized
j_gene: TRBJ2-1

CDR3aa: CATSDQGRETQYF
CDR3nt: TGTGCCACCAGTGATCAGGGGCGGGAGACCCAGTACTTC
d_gene: .
v_gene: TRBV24-1
abundance: many
j_gene: TRBJ2-5

CDR3aa: CASSLPAGGGETQYF
CDR3nt: TGTGCCAGCAGCTTACCAGCCGGGGGCGGGGAGACCCAGTACTTC
d_gene: .
v_gene: TRBV7-2
abundance: .
j_gene: TRBJ2-5

CDR3aa: CASRTGGVVAKNIQYF
CDR3nt: TGTGCCAGCAGGACGGGGGGAGTCGTGGCCAAAAACATTCAGTACTTC
d_gene: TRBD2
v_gene: TRBV27
abundance: many
j_gene: TRBJ2-4

CDR3aa: CASSPSTWETQYF
CDR3nt: TGTGCCAGCAGCCCATCTACGTGGGAGACCCAGTACTTC
d_gene: .
v_gene: TRBV12-3/TRBV12-4
abundance: medium-sized
j_gene: TRBJ2-5

CDR3aa: CASSSLGNIQYF
CDR3nt: TGTGCCAGCAGCTCCCTCGGAAACATTCAGTACTTC
d_gene: .
v_gene: TRBV7-2
abundance: medium-sized
j_gene: TRBJ2-4

CDR3aa: CASSIVLDRAGSPKGYLYEQYF
CDR3nt: TGTGCCAGTAGTATAGTCTTGGACAGGGCCGGTAGCCCGAAGGGGTACCTCTACGAGCAGTACTTC
d_gene: TRBD1
v_gene: TRBV19
abundance: many
j_gene: TRBJ2-7

CDR3aa: CASSLNGQSINEQYF
CDR3nt: TGTGCCAGCAGCTTGAACGGACAGTCTATAAACGAGCAGTACTTC
d_gene: .
v_gene: TRBV11-3
abundance: many
j_gene: TRBJ2-7

CDR3aa: CASNEDLQGSYTF
CDR3nt: TGCGCCAGCAACGAAGATCTACAGGGCAGCTACACCTTC
d_gene: .
v_gene: TRBV4-1
abundance: .
j_gene: TRBJ1-2

CDR3aa: CASSLADLTQQYF
CDR3nt: TGTGCCAGCAGCTTAGCGGACTTGACACAGCAGTACTTC
d_gene: .
v_gene: TRBV7-2
abundance: many
j_gene: TRBJ2-7

CDR3aa: CASTGTVFAYNEQFF
CDR3nt: TGTGCCAGCACTGGCACGGTGTTTGCCTACAATGAGCAGTTCTTC
d_gene: .
v_gene: TRBV25-1
abundance: many
j_gene: TRBJ2-1

CDR3aa: CATNIDRATGAFF
CDR3nt: TGCGCCACCAATATCGACAGGGCCACTGGAGCTTTCTTT
d_gene: TRBD1
v_gene: TRBV15
abundance: .
j_gene: TRBJ1-1

CDR3aa: CAWIAPDSSLYGYTF
CDR3nt: TGTGCCTGGATCGCCCCGGACAGTTCCCTCTATGGCTACACCTTC
d_gene: .
v_gene: TRBV30
abundance: many
j_gene: TRBJ1-2

CDR3aa: CATSDGTVDEQFF
CDR3nt: TGTGCCACCAGTGACGGGACGGTGGATGAGCAGTTCTTC
d_gene: .
v_gene: TRBV24-1
abundance: many
j_gene: TRBJ2-1

CDR3aa: CASSRIRGSYEQYF
CDR3nt: TGTGCCAGCAGCCGTATCAGGGGGAGCTACGAGCAGTACTTC
d_gene: TRBD1
v_gene: TRBV28
abundance: .
j_gene: TRBJ2-7

CDR3aa: CASSQDRVVREQYF
CDR3nt: TGTGCCAGCAGCCAGGACAGGGTAGTTCGCGAGCAGTACTTC
d_gene: TRBD1
v_gene: TRBV14
abundance: many
j_gene: TRBJ2-7

CDR3aa: CATSDFRGNMNTQYF
CDR3nt: TGTGCCACCAGTGATTTTCGGGGGAATATGAATACGCAGTATTTT
d_gene: .
v_gene: TRBV24-1
abundance: medium-sized
j_gene: TRBJ2-3

CDR3aa: CAWRREYEKLFF
CDR3nt: TGTGCCTGGAGAAGGGAGTATGAAAAACTGTTTTTT
d_gene: .
v_gene: TRBV30
abundance: .
j_gene: TRBJ1-4

CDR3aa: CATQIPTAHEQFF
CDR3nt: TGTGCCACCCAAATCCCGACGGCGCATGAGCAGTTCTTC
d_gene: .
v_gene: TRBV27
abundance: many
j_gene: TRBJ2-1

CDR3aa: CASSYSTTREQYF
CDR3nt: TGTGCCAGCAGTTACTCTACTACAAGGGAGCAGTACTTC
d_gene: .
v_gene: TRBV6-5
abundance: large
j_gene: TRBJ2-7

CDR3aa: CASSLATSYEQYF
CDR3nt: TGCGCCAGCAGCTTGGCCACATCCTACGAGCAGTACTTC
d_gene: .
v_gene: TRBV5-1
abundance: many
j_gene: TRBJ2-7

CDR3aa: CASSIGLAGSERYF
CDR3nt: TGTGCCAGTAGTATAGGTCTAGCGGGAAGCGAGCGGTACTTC
d_gene: TRBD2
v_gene: TRBV19
abundance: few
j_gene: TRBJ2-7

CDR3aa: CSASRLQGPTEAFF
CDR3nt: TGCAGTGCTAGTAGACTACAGGGCCCCACTGAAGCTTTCTTT
d_gene: .
v_gene: TRBV20-1
abundance: many
j_gene: TRBJ1-1

CDR3aa: CASSWDYTDTQYF
CDR3nt: TGTGCCAGCAGCTGGGACTACACAGATACGCAGTATTTT
d_gene: TRBD2
v_gene: TRBV7-3
abundance: .
j_gene: TRBJ2-3

CDR3aa: CASSAYGRYQETQYF
CDR3nt: TGTGCCAGCAGCGCTTACGGGAGGTATCAGGAGACCCAGTACTTC
d_gene: TRBD2
v_gene: TRBV9
abundance: .
j_gene: TRBJ2-5

CDR3aa: CASSLRDRGVKTQYF
CDR3nt: TGTGCCAGCTCACTCCGGGACAGGGGGGTGAAGACCCAGTACTTC
d_gene: TRBD1
v_gene: TRBV18
abundance: few
j_gene: TRBJ2-5

CDR3aa: CSVGRAGRTGELFF
CDR3nt: TGCAGCGTTGGTCGGGCGGGAAGGACCGGGGAGCTGTTTTTT
d_gene: .
v_gene: TRBV29-1
abundance: few
j_gene: TRBJ2-2

CDR3aa: CAWSDRGDTEAFF
CDR3nt: TGTGCCTGGTCCGACAGGGGGGACACTGAAGCTTTCTTT
d_gene: TRBD1
v_gene: TRBV30
abundance: .
j_gene: TRBJ1-1

CDR3aa: CASIGTGTDTQYF
CDR3nt: TGTGCCAGCATCGGGACAGGGACAGATACGCAGTATTTT
d_gene: TRBD1
v_gene: TRBV6-2/TRBV6-3
abundance: .
j_gene: TRBJ2-3

CDR3aa: CASRLELAGVNEQFF
CDR3nt: TGTGCCAGCAGACTAGAACTAGCGGGAGTAAATGAGCAGTTCTTC
d_gene: TRBD2
v_gene: TRBV2
abundance: .
j_gene: TRBJ2-1

CDR3aa: CASSPTGGILIGGEQFF
CDR3nt: TGTGCCAGCAGCCCGACGGGAGGGATTCTTATCGGCGGTGAGCAGTTCTTC
d_gene: TRBD2
v_gene: TRBV12-3/TRBV12-4
abundance: many
j_gene: TRBJ2-1

CDR3aa: CASSLSLAGVDEQFF
CDR3nt: TGCGCCAGCAGCTTGTCGCTAGCGGGAGTGGATGAGCAGTTCTTC
d_gene: TRBD2
v_gene: TRBV5-1
abundance: many
j_gene: TRBJ2-1

CDR3aa: CASSVAARRNKKLFF
CDR3nt: TGTGCCAGCAGTGTCGCCGCACGGAGGAATAAAAAACTGTTTTTT
d_gene: .
v_gene: TRBV12-3/TRBV12-4
abundance: .
j_gene: TRBJ1-4

CDR3aa: CASSGYSGTSGSYEQYF
CDR3nt: TGTGCCAGCAGTGGGTATTCTGGGACTAGCGGGAGCTACGAGCAGTACTTC
d_gene: TRBD2
v_gene: TRBV6-1
abundance: medium-sized
j_gene: TRBJ2-7

CDR3aa: CASSLAAGTSGRVNEQYF
CDR3nt: TGTGCCAGCAGTTTAGCGGCCGGGACTAGCGGGAGGGTAAACGAGCAGTACTTC
d_gene: TRBD2
v_gene: TRBV12-3/TRBV12-4
abundance: large
j_gene: TRBJ2-7

CDR3aa: CSAREGDSNNSPLHF
CDR3nt: TGCAGTGCTAGAGAGGGGGACAGTAATAATTCACCCCTCCACTTT
d_gene: TRBD1
v_gene: TRBV20-1
abundance: many
j_gene: TRBJ1-6

CDR3aa: CASSGTYEQYF
CDR3nt: TGTGCCAGTAGCGGGACCTACGAGCAGTACTTC
d_gene: .
v_gene: TRBV19
abundance: medium-sized
j_gene: TRBJ2-7

CDR3aa: CASSFLQGDQPQHF
CDR3nt: TGTGCCAGCAGTTTTTTACAGGGGGACCAGCCCCAGCATTTT
d_gene: TRBD1
v_gene: TRBV27
abundance: medium-sized
j_gene: TRBJ1-5

CDR3aa: CASSLGQDWSEAFF
CDR3nt: TGCGCCAGCAGCCTTGGACAGGATTGGTCTGAAGCTTTCTTT
d_gene: TRBD1
v_gene: TRBV5-1
abundance: few
j_gene: TRBJ1-1

CDR3aa: CASSEFGGGIYGYTF
CDR3nt: TGTGCCAGCAGTGAATTCGGTGGGGGGATCTATGGCTACACCTTC
d_gene: .
v_gene: TRBV25-1
abundance: many
j_gene: TRBJ1-2

CDR3aa: CASTTGTSHGYTF
CDR3nt: TGTGCCAGTACCACCGGGACCAGCCATGGCTACACCTTC
d_gene: .
v_gene: TRBV2
abundance: medium-sized
j_gene: TRBJ1-2

CDR3aa: CASTLRGSGGANVLTF
CDR3nt: TGTGCCAGCACCTTGAGGGGGTCGGGAGGGGCCAACGTCCTGACTTTC
d_gene: .
v_gene: TRBV27
abundance: medium-sized
j_gene: TRBJ2-6